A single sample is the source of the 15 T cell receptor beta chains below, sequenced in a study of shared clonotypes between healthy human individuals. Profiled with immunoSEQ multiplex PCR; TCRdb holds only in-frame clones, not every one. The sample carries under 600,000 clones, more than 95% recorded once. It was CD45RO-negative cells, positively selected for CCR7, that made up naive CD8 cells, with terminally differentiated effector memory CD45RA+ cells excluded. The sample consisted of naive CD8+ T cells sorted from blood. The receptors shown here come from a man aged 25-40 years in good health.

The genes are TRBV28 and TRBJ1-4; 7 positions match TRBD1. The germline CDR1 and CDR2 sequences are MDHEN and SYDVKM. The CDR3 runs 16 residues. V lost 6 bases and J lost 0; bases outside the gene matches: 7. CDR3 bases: TGTGCCAGCAGCCGAAACAGGGGACCAACTAATGAAAAACTGTTTTTT. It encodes CASSRNRGPTNEKLFF.

CDR3 residues: CASSPGMNEQFF. CDR3 DNA: TGTGCCAGCAGCCCAGGGATGAATGAGCAGTTCTTC. This chain uses TRBV5-4 with TRBJ2-1; tentative D call: TRBD1 (5 bases). Germline V lookup: CDR1 SGHNT, CDR2 YYREEE (reference sequence). Trimming removed 4 bases from V and 7 bases from J, with 9 bases in between. The CDR3 extends over 12 amino acids.

The CDR3 loop reads CASSTGYNEQFF. The CDR3 nucleotides are TGTGCCAGCTCCACAGGGTACAATGAGCAGTTCTTC. The rearrangement uses TRBV19 and TRBJ2-1; D might be TRBD1 (6 bases). The germline V gene encodes CDR1 LNHDA and CDR2 SQIVND (reference sequence). Trimming left V 9 bases short and J 4 bases short, with 10 bases between. The CDR3 sequence is 12 residues long.

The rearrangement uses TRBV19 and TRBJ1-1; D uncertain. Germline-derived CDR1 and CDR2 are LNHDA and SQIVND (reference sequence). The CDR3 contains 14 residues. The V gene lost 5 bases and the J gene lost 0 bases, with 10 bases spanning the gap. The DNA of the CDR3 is TGTGCCAGTAGTCCCTCTTCCCTGAACACTGAAGCTTTCTTT. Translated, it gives CASSPSSLNTEAFF. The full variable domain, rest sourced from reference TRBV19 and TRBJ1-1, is DGGITQSPKYLFRKEGQNVTLSCEQNLNHDAMYWYRQDPGQGLRLIYYSQIVNDFQKGDIAEGYSVSREKKESFPLTVTSAQKNPTAFYLCASSPSSLNTEAFFGQGTRLTVV.

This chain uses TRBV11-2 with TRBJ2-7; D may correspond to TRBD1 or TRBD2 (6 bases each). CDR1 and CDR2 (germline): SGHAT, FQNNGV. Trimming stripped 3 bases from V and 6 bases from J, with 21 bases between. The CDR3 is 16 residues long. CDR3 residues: CASSLIIGGLYSEQYF. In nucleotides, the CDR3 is TGTGCCAGCAGCTTGATCATAGGGGGGCTGTATAGCGAGCAGTACTTC.

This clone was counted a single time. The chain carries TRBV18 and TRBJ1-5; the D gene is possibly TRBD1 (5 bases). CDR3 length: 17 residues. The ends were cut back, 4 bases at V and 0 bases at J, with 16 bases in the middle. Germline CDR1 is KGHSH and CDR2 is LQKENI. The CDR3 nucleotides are TGTGCCAGCTCACTACTCCCATGGGGGGATAGCAATCAGCCCCAGCATTTT. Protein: CASSLLPWGDSNQPQHF.

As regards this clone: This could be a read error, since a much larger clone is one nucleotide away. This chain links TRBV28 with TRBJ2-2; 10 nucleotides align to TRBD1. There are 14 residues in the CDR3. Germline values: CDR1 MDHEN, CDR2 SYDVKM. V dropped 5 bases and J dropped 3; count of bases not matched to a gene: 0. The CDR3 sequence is CASSGTGDTGELFF. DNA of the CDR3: TGTGCCAGCAGTGGGACAGGGGACACCGGGGAGCTGTTTTTT.

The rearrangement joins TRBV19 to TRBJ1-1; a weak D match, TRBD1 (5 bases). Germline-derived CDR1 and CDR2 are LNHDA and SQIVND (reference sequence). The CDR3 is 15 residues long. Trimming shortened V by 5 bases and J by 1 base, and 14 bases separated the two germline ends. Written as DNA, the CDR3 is TGTGCCAGTAGTGGGGGGTTAGGGACGAACACTGAAGCTTTCTTT. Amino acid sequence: CASSGGLGTNTEAFF.

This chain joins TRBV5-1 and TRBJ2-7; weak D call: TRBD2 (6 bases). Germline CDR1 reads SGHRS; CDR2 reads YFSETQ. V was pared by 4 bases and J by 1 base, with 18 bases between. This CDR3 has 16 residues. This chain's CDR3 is CASSAPGGADSYEQYF. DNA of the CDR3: TGCGCCAGCAGCGCCCCCGGCGGGGCGGATTCCTACGAGCAGTACTTC.

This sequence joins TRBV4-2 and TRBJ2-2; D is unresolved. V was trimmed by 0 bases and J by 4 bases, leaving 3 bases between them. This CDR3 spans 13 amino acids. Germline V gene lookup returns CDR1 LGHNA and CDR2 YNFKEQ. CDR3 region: CASSQESTGELFF. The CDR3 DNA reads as TGTGCCAGCAGCCAAGAATCCACCGGGGAGCTGTTTTTT.

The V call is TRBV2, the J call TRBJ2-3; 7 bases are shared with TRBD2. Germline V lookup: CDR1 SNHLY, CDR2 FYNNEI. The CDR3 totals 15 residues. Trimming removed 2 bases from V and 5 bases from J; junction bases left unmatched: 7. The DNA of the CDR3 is TGTGCCAGCAGTGAATCCGGGTGGGAGGGAGATACGCAGTATTTT. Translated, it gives CASSESGWEGDTQYF.

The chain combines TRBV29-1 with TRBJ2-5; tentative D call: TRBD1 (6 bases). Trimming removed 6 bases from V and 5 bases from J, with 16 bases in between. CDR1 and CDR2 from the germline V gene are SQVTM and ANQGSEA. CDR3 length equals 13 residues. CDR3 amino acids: CSVTSGVFETQYF. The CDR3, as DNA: TGCAGCGTGACCTCAGGGGTGTTTGAGACCCAGTACTTC.

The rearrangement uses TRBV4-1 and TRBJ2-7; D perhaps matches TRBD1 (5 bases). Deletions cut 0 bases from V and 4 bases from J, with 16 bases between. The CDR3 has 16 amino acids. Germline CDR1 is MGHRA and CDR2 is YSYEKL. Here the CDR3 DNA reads TGCGCCAGCAGCCAAGAATTAGGGGCGCTTAATTACGAGCAGTACTTC. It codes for CASSQELGALNYEQYF.

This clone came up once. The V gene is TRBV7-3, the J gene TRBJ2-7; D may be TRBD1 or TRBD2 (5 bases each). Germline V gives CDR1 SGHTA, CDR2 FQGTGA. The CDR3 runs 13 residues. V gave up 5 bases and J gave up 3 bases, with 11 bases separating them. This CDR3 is CASSLHGGYEQYF. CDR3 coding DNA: TGTGCCAGCAGCCTCCATGGGGGCTACGAGCAGTACTTC.

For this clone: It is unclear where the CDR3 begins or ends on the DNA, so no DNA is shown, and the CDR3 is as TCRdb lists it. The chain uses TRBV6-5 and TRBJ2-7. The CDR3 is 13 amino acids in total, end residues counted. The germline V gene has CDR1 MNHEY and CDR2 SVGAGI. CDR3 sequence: CASSSSRGYEQYF.